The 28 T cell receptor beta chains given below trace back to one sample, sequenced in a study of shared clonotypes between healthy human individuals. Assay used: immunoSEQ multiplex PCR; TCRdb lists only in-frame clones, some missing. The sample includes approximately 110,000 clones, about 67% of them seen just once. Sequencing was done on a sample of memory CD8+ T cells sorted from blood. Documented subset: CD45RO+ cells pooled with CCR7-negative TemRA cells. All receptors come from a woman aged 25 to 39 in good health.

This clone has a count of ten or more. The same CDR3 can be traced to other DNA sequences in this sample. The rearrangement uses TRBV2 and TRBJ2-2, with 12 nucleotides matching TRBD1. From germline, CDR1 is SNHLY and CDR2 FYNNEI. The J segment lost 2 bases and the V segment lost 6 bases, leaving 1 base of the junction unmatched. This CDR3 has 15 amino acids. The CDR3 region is CASRGTGGNTGELFF. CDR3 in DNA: TGTGCCAGCAGGGGGACAGGGGGCAACACCGGGGAGCTGTTTTTT.

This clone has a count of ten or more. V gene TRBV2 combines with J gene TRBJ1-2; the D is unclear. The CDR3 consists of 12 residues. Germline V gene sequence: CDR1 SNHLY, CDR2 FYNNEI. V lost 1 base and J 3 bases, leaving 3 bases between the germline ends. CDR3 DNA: TGTGCCAGCAGTGAAGGGGACTATGGCTACACCTTC. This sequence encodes CASSEGDYGYTF.

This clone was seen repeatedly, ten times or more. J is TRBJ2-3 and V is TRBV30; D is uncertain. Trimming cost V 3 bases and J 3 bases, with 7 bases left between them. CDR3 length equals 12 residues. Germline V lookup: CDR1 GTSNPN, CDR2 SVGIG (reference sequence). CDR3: CAWRRSTDTQYF. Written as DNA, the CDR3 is TGTGCCTGGAGGCGCAGTACAGATACGCAGTATTTT.

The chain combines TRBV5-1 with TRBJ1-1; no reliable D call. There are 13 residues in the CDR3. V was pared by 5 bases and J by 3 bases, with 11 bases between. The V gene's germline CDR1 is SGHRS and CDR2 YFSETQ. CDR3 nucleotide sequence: TGCGCCAGCAGACCCAGGCGCCACACTGAAGCTTTCTTT. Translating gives CASRPRRHTEAFF. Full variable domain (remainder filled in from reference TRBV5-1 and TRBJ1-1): KAGVTQTPRYLIKTRGQQVTLSCSPISGHRSVSWYQQTPGQGLQFLFEYFSETQRNKGNFPGRFSGRQFSNSRSEMNVSTLELGDSALYLCASRPRRHTEAFFGQGTRLTVV.

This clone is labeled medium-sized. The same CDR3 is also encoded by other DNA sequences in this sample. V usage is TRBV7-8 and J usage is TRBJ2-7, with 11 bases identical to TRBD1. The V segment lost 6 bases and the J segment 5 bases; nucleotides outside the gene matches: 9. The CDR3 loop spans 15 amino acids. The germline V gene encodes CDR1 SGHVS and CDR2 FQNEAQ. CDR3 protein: CASRKDRGPQDEQYF. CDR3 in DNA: TGTGCCAGCAGGAAGGACAGGGGGCCGCAGGACGAGCAGTACTTC.

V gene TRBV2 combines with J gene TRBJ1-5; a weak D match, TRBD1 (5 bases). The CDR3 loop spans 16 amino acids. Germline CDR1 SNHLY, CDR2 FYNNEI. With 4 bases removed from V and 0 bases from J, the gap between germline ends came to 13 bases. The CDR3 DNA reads TGTGCCAGCAGTGTGGGGCAGGCGGATAGCAATCAGCCCCAGCATTTT. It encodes CASSVGQADSNQPQHF.

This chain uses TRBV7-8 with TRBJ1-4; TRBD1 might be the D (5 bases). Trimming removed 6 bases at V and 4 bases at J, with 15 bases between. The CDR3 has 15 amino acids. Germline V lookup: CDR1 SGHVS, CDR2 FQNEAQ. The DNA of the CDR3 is TGTGCCAGCAGAGTAGGGGTCAAGAGTAATGAAAAACTGTTTTTT. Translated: CASRVGVKSNEKLFF.

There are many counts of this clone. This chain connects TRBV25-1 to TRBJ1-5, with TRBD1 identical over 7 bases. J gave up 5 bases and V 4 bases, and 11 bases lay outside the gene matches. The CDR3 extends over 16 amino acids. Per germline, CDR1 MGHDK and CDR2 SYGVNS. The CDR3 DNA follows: TGTGCCAGCAGTGCCGCCACAGGGGCAGGCCATCAGCCCCAGCATTTT. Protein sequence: CASSAATGAGHQPQHF.

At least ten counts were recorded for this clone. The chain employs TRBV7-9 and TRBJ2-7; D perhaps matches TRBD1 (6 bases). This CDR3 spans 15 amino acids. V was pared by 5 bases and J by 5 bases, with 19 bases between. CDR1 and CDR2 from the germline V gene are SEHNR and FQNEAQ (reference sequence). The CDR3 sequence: CASSQREGERHEQYF. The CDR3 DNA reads TGTGCCAGCAGCCAGCGTGAGGGGGAACGGCACGAGCAGTACTTC.

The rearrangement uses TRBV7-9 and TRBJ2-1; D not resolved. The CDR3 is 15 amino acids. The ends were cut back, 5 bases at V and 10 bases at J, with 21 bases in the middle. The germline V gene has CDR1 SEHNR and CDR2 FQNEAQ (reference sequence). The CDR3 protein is CASSPTGPPMGEQFF. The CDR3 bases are TGTGCCAGCAGCCCGACCGGGCCCCCGATGGGCGAGCAGTTCTTC. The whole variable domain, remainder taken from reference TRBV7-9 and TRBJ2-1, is DTGVSQNPRHKITKRGQNVTFRCDPISEHNRLYWYRQTLGQGPEFLTYFQNEAQLEKSRLLSDRFSAERPKGSFSTLEIQRTEQGDSAMYLCASSPTGPPMGEQFFGPGTRLTVL.

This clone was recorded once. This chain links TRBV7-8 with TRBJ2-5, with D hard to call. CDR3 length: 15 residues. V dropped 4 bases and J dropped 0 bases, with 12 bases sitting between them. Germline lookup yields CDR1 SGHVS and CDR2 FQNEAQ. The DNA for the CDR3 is TGTGCCAGCAGCTACAGCTTAGAAGACCAAGAGACCCAGTACTTC. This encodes CASSYSLEDQETQYF.

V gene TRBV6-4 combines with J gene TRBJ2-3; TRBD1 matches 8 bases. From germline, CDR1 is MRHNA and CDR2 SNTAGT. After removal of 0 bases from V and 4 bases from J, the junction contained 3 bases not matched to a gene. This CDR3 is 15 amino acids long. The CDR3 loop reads CASSDSAGGPDTQYF. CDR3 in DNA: TGTGCCAGCAGTGACTCGGCAGGGGGCCCAGATACGCAGTATTTT.

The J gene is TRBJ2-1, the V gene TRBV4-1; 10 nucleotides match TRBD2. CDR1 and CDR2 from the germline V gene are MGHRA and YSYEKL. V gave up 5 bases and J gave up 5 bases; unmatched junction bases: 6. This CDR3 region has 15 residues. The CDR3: CASSKRTSGDNEQFF. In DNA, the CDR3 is TGCGCCAGCAGCAAACGGACTAGCGGCGACAATGAGCAGTTCTTC.

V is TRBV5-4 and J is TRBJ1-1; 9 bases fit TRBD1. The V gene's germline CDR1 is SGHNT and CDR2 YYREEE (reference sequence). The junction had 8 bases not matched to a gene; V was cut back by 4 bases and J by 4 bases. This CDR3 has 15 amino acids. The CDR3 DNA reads TGTGCCAGCAGCCCGGGACAGGGAACGAGCACTGAAGCTTTCTTT. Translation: CASSPGQGTSTEAFF. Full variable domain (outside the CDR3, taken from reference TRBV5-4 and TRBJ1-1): ETGVTQSPTHLIKTRGQQVTLRCSSQSGHNTVSWYQQALGQGPQFIFQYYREEENGRGNFPPRFSGLQFPNYSSELNVNALELDDSALYLCASSPGQGTSTEAFFGQGTRLTVV.

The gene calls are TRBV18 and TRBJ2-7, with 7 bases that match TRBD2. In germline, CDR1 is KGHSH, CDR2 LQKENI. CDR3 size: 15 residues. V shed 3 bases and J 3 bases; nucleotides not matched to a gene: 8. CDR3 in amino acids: CASSPGSGTNYEQYF. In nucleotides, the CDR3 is TGTGCCAGCTCACCTGGATCAGGGACTAACTACGAGCAGTACTTC.

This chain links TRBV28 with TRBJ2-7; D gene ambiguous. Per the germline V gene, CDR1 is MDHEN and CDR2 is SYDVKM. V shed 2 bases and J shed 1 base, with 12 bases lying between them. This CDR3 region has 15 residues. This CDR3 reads CASSLGVLGSYEQYF. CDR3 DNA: TGTGCCAGCAGTTTAGGGGTTCTGGGGTCCTACGAGCAGTACTTC.

The CDR3 loop reads CASSFSSGRADEQFF. The CDR3 DNA is TGCGCCAGCAGCTTCTCCAGCGGGAGGGCCGACGAGCAGTTCTTC. J is TRBJ2-1 and V is TRBV5-1; 10 nucleotides align to TRBD2. Per germline, CDR1 SGHRS and CDR2 YFSETQ. The CDR3 totals 15 residues. With 2 bases clipped from V and 10 bases from J, the junction kept 9 bases outside the gene matches.

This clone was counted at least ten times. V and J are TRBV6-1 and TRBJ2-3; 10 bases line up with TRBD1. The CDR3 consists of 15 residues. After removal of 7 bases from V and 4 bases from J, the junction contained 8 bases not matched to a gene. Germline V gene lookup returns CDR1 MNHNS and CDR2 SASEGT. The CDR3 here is CASIIGGTGADTQYF. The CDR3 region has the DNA TGTGCCAGCATCATTGGGGGGACAGGGGCAGATACGCAGTATTTT.

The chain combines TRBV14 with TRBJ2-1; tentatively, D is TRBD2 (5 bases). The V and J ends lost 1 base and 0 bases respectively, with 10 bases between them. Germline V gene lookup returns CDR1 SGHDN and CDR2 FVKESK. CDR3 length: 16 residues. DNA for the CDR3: TGTGCCAGCAGCCAAGTTTTCGAGGGCTCCTACAATGAGCAGTTCTTC. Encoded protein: CASSQVFEGSYNEQFF.

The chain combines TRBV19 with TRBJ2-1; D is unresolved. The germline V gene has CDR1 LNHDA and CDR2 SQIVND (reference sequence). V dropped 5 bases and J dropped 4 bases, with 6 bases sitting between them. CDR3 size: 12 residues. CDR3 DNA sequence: TGTGCCAGTAGTGAGAGATACAATGAGCAGTTCTTC. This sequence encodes CASSERYNEQFF.

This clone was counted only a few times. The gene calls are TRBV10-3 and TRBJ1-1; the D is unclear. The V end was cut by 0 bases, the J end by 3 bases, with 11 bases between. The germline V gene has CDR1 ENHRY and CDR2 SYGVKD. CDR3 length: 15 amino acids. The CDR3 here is CAISESWGEDTEAFF. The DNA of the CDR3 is TGTGCCATCAGTGAGTCCTGGGGAGAGGACACTGAAGCTTTCTTT.

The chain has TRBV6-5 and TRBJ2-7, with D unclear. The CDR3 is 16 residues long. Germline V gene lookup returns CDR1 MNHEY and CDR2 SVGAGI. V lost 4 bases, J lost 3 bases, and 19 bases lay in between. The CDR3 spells CASSSIYPGTGYEQYF. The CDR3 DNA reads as TGTGCCAGCAGTTCGATTTATCCAGGTACGGGCTACGAGCAGTACTTC.

CDR3: CSGIDSGDGELFF. In DNA, the CDR3 is TGCAGCGGCATAGACAGCGGGGACGGGGAGCTGTTTTTT. This chain links TRBV29-1 with TRBJ2-2; 7 positions agree with TRBD2. Germline CDR1 reads SQVTM; CDR2 reads ANQGSEA. This CDR3 region has 13 residues. Losses at the gene ends were 7 bases for V and 7 bases for J; bases not matched to a gene: 9.

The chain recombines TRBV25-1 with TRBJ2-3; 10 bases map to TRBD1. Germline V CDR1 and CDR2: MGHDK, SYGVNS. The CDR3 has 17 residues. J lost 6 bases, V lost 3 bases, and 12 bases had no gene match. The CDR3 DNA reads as TGTGCCAGCAGTGAGTACAAGGGACAGGGGAATAACGATACGCAGTATTTT. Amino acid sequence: CASSEYKGQGNNDTQYF.

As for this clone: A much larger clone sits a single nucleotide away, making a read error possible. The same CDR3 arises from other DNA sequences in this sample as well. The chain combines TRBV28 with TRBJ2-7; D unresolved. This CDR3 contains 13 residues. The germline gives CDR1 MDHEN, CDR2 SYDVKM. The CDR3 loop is CASSLSPVVEQYF. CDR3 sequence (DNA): TGTGCCAGCAGTTTAAGCCCTGTGGTCGAGCAGTACTTT.

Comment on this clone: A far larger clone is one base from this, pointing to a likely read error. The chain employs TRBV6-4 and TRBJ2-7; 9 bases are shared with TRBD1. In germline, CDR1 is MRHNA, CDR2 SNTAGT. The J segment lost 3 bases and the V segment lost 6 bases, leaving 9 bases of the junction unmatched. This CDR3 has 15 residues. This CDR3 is CASRQGAEGGYEQYF. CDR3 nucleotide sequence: TGTGCCAGCAGACAGGGGGCCGAGGGAGGCTACGAGCAGTACTTC.

CDR3 residues: CASSFRGIGYEQYF. The CDR3 DNA reads as TGTGCCAGCAGCTTCCGGGGTATTGGCTACGAGCAGTACTTC. The chain has TRBV7-2 and TRBJ2-7, with a tentative D call TRBD2 (5 bases). Between the trimmed V and J ends, which lost 3 bases and 3 bases, there was a span of 12 bases. CDR3 size: 14 residues. The V gene's germline CDR1 is SGHTA and CDR2 FQGNSA.

The DNA for the CDR3 is TGTGCCAGCAGCTTGGCCGGGGACAGCTTCTCCTACGAGCAGTACTTC. This gives the protein CASSLAGDSFSYEQYF. J is TRBJ2-7 and V is TRBV7-9, with 7 bases that match TRBD1. Trimming took 3 bases from V and 0 from J; bases not matched to a gene: 8. This CDR3 has 16 amino acids. Germline values: CDR1 SEHNR, CDR2 FQNEAQ (reference sequence).